This TCR beta chain was documented in a study of T cell responses to AZD1222 COVID-19 vaccine. General observations from the study: Targeting of unmutated variant regions was reportedly seen in nearly half of spike-specific TCRs.

Turning to this clone: No antigen is known for it.

Produced via immunoSEQ multiplex PCR; TCRdb's table is partial and in-frame only. The data contain 150,000 to 200,000 clones, 88% of them singletons. With 4 bases removed from V and 0 bases from J, the gap between germline ends came to 13 bases. This CDR3 is built from 15 residues. CDR1 is MDHEN and CDR2 is SYDVKM in the germline V gene. The sequence was collected from an adult who received the AZD1222 COVID-19 vaccine. V gene TRBV28 combines with J gene TRBJ2-7; D is unresolved. The sample in question was peripheral blood, obtained 28 days after the second AZD1222 dose. The DNA of the CDR3 is TGTGCCAGCAGTTCCCCCTCTGCTAGCTCCTACGAGCAGTACTTC. This encodes CASSSPSASSYEQYF.